One sample yielded the 5 T cell receptor beta chains listed below, sequenced in a study of glioma-infiltrating T cells after dendritic cell vaccination. TCRdb's copy holds only in-frame clones and misses some; the assay was immunoSEQ multiplex PCR. The sample records about 99,000 clones, less than 90% being singletons. Specified time point: after dendritic cell vaccination, including at tumor progression/relapse. This specimen was blood, taken after dendritic cell vaccination. The receptors were sampled from a human donor with glioblastoma.

This chain joins TRBV2 and TRBJ2-5; 7 bases match TRBD2. Germline values: CDR1 SNHLY, CDR2 FYNNEI. The CDR3 has 13 residues. The CDR3 DNA sequence: TGTGCTATCCTACCGGGAGGTCAATCAACCCAGTACTTC. This sequence encodes CAILPGGQSTQYF. The full variable domain, rest sourced from reference TRBV2 and TRBJ2-5, is EPEVTQTPSHQVTQMGQEVILRCVPISNHLYFYWYRQILGQKVEFLVSFYNNEISEKSEIFDDQFSVERPDGSNFTLKIRSTKLEDSAMYFCAILPGGQSTQYFGPGTRLLVL.

V usage is TRBV27 and J usage is TRBJ1-1, with a possible D match to TRBD1 (6 bases). The V end lost 3 bases, the J end lost 1 base, and 15 bases lay between the germline ends. CDR3 length: 16 residues. CDR1 MNHEY and CDR2 SMNVEV come from the germline V gene (reference sequence). The CDR3 DNA sequence: TGTGCCAGCAGTTTCTTGGGGAGGGGGGAGAACACTGAAGCTTTCTTT. Its translation: CASSFLGRGENTEAFF.

The gene calls are TRBV5-4 and TRBJ2-3, with TRBD2 identical over 9 bases. In germline, CDR1 is SGHNT, CDR2 YYREEE (reference sequence). This CDR3 has 16 residues. V gave up 4 bases and J gave up 0 bases; unmatched junction bases: 6. CDR3 amino acids: CASSPGLARSTDTQYF. The CDR3 DNA reads as TGTGCCAGCAGCCCCGGACTAGCGAGAAGCACAGATACGCAGTATTTT.

This chain joins TRBV2 and TRBJ1-4; 8 bases are a match to TRBD1. Germline CDR1 and CDR2: SNHLY and FYNNEI. The V and J ends lost 6 bases and 7 bases, in that order; junction bases with no gene match: 7. The CDR3 is made up of 14 amino acids. Here the CDR3 DNA reads TGTGCCAGCAGGGCCGGGACAGGTGGTGAAAAACTGTTTTTT. This encodes CASRAGTGGEKLFF.

The chain uses TRBV9 and TRBJ1-5; D unresolved. Germline assignment: CDR1 SGDLS and CDR2 YYNGEE. This CDR3 has 16 residues. Between the trimmed V and J ends, which lost 0 bases and 0 bases, there was a span of 10 bases. CDR3 region: CASSVGADDSNQPQHF. The CDR3 nucleotides read TGTGCCAGCAGCGTAGGGGCAGACGATAGCAATCAGCCCCAGCATTTT.